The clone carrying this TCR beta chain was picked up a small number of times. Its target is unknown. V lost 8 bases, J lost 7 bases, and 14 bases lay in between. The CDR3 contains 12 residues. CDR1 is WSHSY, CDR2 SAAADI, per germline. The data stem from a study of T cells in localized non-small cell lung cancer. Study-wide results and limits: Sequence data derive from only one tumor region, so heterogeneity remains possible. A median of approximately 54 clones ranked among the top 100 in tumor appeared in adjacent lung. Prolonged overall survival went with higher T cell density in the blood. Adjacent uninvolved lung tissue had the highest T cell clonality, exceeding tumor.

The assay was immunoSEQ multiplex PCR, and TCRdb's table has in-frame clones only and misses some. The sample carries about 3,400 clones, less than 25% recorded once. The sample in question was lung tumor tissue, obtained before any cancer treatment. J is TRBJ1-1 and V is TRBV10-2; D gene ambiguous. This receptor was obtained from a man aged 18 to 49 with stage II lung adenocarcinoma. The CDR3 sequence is CASHGTTSEAFF. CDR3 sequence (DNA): TGCGCCAGCCATGGAACTACAAGTGAAGCTTTCTTT.